The rows below give T cell receptor beta chains drawn from one sample of a study of cytomegalovirus exposure and HLA in healthy donors. Generated by immunoSEQ multiplex PCR, the TCRdb table keeps only in-frame clones and is missing some. The table has 350,000 or so clones, about nine tenths seen once; the top ten hold around 0.8%. Specimen: PBMCs. Source of these receptors: a woman aged 18-29 years in good health and CMV-seronegative. The CDR3 runs from the conserved cysteine through the conserved F or W. Fields, in order: D gene, V gene, J gene, clone size, CDR3 protein, CDR3 DNA. The D gene is left open where the match is weak. Size tells how often a clone was seen (once, few, many) or the class of an expanded clone, and some rows leave it out.

.	TRBV7-9	TRBJ1-1	.	CASSLRSSEAFF	TGTGCCAGCAGCCTACGGAGTTCTGAAGCTTTCTTT
TRBD1	TRBV6-5	TRBJ1-5	few	CASSTLQGGGQPQHF	TGTGCCAGCAGTACCCTGCAGGGGGGTGGTCAGCCCCAGCATTTT
TRBD1	TRBV6-5	TRBJ1-3	.	CASRQTGSGNTIYF	TGTGCCAGCAGACAGACAGGGAGTGGAAACACCATATATTTT
TRBD1	TRBV6-6	TRBJ1-5	.	CASSYPGTGDQPQHF	TGTGCCAGCAGTTACCCCGGGACAGGGGATCAGCCCCAGCATTTT
TRBD1	TRBV4-3	TRBJ1-2	.	CASSQDSPAGGDHLYTF	TGCGCCAGCAGCCAAGATTCGCCGGCAGGGGGTGACCATCTCTACACCTTC
TRBD1	TRBV15	TRBJ2-7	.	CATSRRQGAMDEQYF	TGTGCCACCAGCCGACGACAGGGGGCTATGGACGAGCAGTACTTC
.	TRBV28	TRBJ2-5	.	CASSGRERGWPKETQYF	TGTGCCAGCAGTGGGAGGGAGAGGGGGTGGCCCAAGGAGACCCAGTACTTC
.	TRBV13	TRBJ2-2	.	CASSFAGELFF	TGTGCCAGCAGCTTCGCCGGGGAGCTGTTTTTT
.	TRBV4-3	TRBJ2-5	.	CASSQYREETQYF	TGCGCCAGCAGCCAATACAGGGAGGAGACCCAGTACTTC
.	TRBV5-6	TRBJ1-4	.	CASSSAGPRNEKLFF	TGTGCCAGCAGCTCCGCAGGGCCCCGTAATGAAAAACTGTTTTTT
TRBD1	TRBV6-1	TRBJ2-7	once	CASIRQGGGYEQYF	TGTGCCAGCATTAGACAGGGGGGAGGCTACGAGCAGTACTTC
.	TRBV18	TRBJ1-1	once	CASSPLPAGVTPEAFF	TGTGCCAGCTCACCGTTACCAGCAGGGGTGACACCTGAAGCTTTCTTT
.	TRBV2	TRBJ1-1	.	CASCPRGRTTEAFF	TGTGCCAGCTGCCCCCGGGGGAGAACAACTGAAGCTTTCTTT
TRBD1	TRBV4-2	TRBJ2-5	.	CASSRGTDQETQYF	TGTGCCAGCAGCCGGGGGACAGACCAAGAGACCCAGTACTTC
.	TRBV12-5	TRBJ2-3	.	CASGLSGDTRRPDTQYF	TGTGCTAGTGGTTTATCAGGGGACACCAGGCGGCCAGATACGCAGTATTTT
TRBD2	TRBV2	TRBJ2-5	.	CASSGGRAGETQYF	TGTGCCAGCAGTGGCGGGAGGGCCGGGGAGACCCAGTACTTC